This entry lists 16 T cell receptor beta chains sequenced from one sample in a study of blood T cell repertoires in COVID-19. Assay used: immunoSEQ multiplex PCR; TCRdb lists only in-frame clones, some missing. The top ten clones hold more than 3% of a sample with some 100,000 clones, 89% of them seen once. Source material: peripheral blood. The receptors shown here come from a woman in her sixties or seventies with acute or convalescent COVID-19.

The rearrangement links TRBV5-1 to TRBJ2-1, with no clear D. Germline V gene data show CDR1 as SGHRS and CDR2 as YFSETQ. V lost 4 bases and J lost 0, with 11 bases in between. This CDR3 is 15 amino acids long. DNA of the CDR3: TGCGCCAGCAGCCGAGTCGGCGGCTCCTACAATGAGCAGTTCTTC. Amino acids: CASSRVGGSYNEQFF.

The chain joins TRBV28 to TRBJ2-1; 7 bases map to TRBD2. J lost 6 bases, V lost 4 bases, and 15 bases had no gene match. Germline CDR1 MDHEN, CDR2 SYDVKM. The CDR3 contains 17 residues. The CDR3: CASSSHKRGLSSNEQFF. The DNA of the CDR3 is TGTGCCAGCAGTTCCCACAAGCGGGGTTTAAGTTCCAATGAGCAGTTCTTC.

The chain joins TRBV6-5 to TRBJ2-7; 10 bases line up with TRBD2. The germline CDR1 and CDR2 sequences are MNHEY and SVGAGI. V was clipped by 7 bases and J by 3 bases; unmatched bases: 9. The CDR3 covers 15 residues. The CDR3 sequence: CASKGGASGSYEQYF. CDR3 sequence (DNA): TGTGCCAGCAAAGGGGGGGCTAGCGGGAGCTACGAGCAGTACTTC.

This rearrangement joins TRBV11-2 to TRBJ2-7, with TRBD1 matching over 7 bases. CDR1 and CDR2 (germline): SGHAT, FQNNGV. The V and J ends lost 1 base and 5 bases, in that order; junction bases with no gene match: 8. This CDR3 region has 15 residues. The CDR3 DNA follows: TGTGCCAGCAGCTTAGTTGGACAGGCGTCCCACGAGCAGTACTTC. Protein: CASSLVGQASHEQYF.

The rearrangement links TRBV5-1 to TRBJ2-6; 8 bases fit TRBD1. The CDR3 is 18 amino acids. The V gene's germline CDR1 is SGHRS and CDR2 YFSETQ. V was clipped by 4 bases and J by 1 base; unmatched bases: 10. The DNA of the CDR3 is TGCGCCAGCAGCCCGGTAGGGACAGGCTCATCTGGGGCCAACGTCCTGACTTTC. Translation: CASSPVGTGSSGANVLTF.

The DNA of the CDR3 is TGTGCCAGCAGCTCCCGAACCGGGACAGGGGTACTAACTCCCTCTGGAAACACCATATATTTT. Translating gives CASSSRTGTGVLTPSGNTIYF. The V call is TRBV7-6, the J call TRBJ1-3; TRBD1 aligns across 10 bases. This CDR3 is built from 21 residues. With 4 bases clipped from V and 0 bases from J, the junction kept 18 bases outside the gene matches. CDR1 SGHVS and CDR2 FNYEAQ come from the germline V gene.

This CDR3 reads CASSFGLARHPSTDTQYF. CDR3 nucleotides: TGTGCCAGCAGTTTCGGGCTAGCGAGACACCCAAGCACAGATACGCAGTATTTT. J is TRBJ2-3 and V is TRBV27; D is perhaps TRBD2 (6 bases). The CDR3 loop spans 18 amino acids. In germline, CDR1 is MNHEY, CDR2 SMNVEV (reference sequence). The ends were cut back, 3 bases at V and 0 bases at J, with 19 bases in the middle.

This chain connects TRBV6-1 to TRBJ2-1; D may be TRBD2 (6 bases). Germline CDR1 and CDR2: MNHNS and SASEGT. The CDR3 extends over 16 amino acids. Trimming left V 2 bases short and J 2 bases short, with 13 bases between. CDR3 nucleotides: TGTGCCAGCAGTGAATCATGGCGGGAACCCTACAATGAGCAGTTCTTC. Amino acid sequence: CASSESWREPYNEQFF.

V usage is TRBV9 and J usage is TRBJ2-5; TRBD1 matches 7 bases. Germline values: CDR1 SGDLS, CDR2 YYNGEE. V gave up 0 bases and J gave up 5 bases; unmatched junction bases: 7. The CDR3 consists of 15 residues. DNA of the CDR3: TGTGCCAGCAGCGTAGAGGGGGCGCAGTGGGAGACCCAGTACTTC. It specifies CASSVEGAQWETQYF.

The chain is built from TRBV19 and TRBJ1-4, with 8 bases matching TRBD1. Losses at the gene ends were 7 bases for V and 4 bases for J; bases not matched to a gene: 8. CDR1 and CDR2 (germline): LNHDA, SQIVND (reference sequence). This CDR3 comprises 15 residues. The CDR3 loop is CASTPSTGDNEKLFF. CDR3 in DNA: TGTGCCAGTACCCCTTCGACAGGGGATAATGAAAAACTGTTTTTT.

This clone has more than one count but fewer than ten. The CDR3 here is CAISMDRPAYEQYF. CDR3 bases: TGTGCCATCAGTATGGACAGACCGGCCTACGAGCAGTACTTC. The chain has TRBV10-3 and TRBJ2-7, with a possible D match to TRBD1 (6 bases). This CDR3 region has 14 residues. Per germline, CDR1 ENHRY and CDR2 SYGVKD. Trimming shortened V by 5 bases and J by 2 bases, and 13 bases separated the two germline ends.

The chain is built from TRBV6-1 and TRBJ2-7; 7 bases fit TRBD1. The length of the CDR3 is 14 residues. Germline V gene sequence: CDR1 MNHNS, CDR2 SASEGT. V lost 8 bases, J lost 2 bases, and 9 bases stayed unmatched. The CDR3 sequence: CASSTGLGTYEQYV. The CDR3 coding sequence is TGTGCCAGCTCGACAGGGTTGGGGACCTACGAGCAGTACGTC.

The chain couples TRBV19 to TRBJ1-5; the D is unclear. Germline loops: CDR1 LNHDA, CDR2 SQIVND (reference sequence). The CDR3 runs to 13 residues. The V end was cut by 3 bases, the J end by 6 bases, with 9 bases between. The CDR3 protein is CASSIISSQPQHF. The CDR3 nucleotides read TGTGCCAGTAGTATTATTTCGAGTCAGCCCCAGCATTTT.

CDR3 sequence reads: CASSPLGGSSTDTQYF. CDR3 in DNA: TGTGCCAGCAGCCCCTTAGGCGGGTCTAGCACAGATACGCAGTATTTT. J is TRBJ2-3 and V is TRBV3-1 (or the pseudogene TRBV3-2); D is perhaps TRBD2 (5 bases). V gave up 4 bases and J gave up 0 bases, with 14 bases separating them. This CDR3 has 16 residues. From germline, CDR1 is LGHDT and CDR2 YNNKEL (reference sequence).

The gene calls are TRBV4-2 and TRBJ2-7; D is unclear. The CDR3 length is 15 residues. V was pared by 0 bases and J by 4 bases, with 13 bases between. Germline-derived CDR1 and CDR2 are LGHNA and YNFKEQ. The CDR3 region has the DNA TGTGCCAGCAGCCAAGATTACGGCGGAGATTACGAGCAGTACTTC. This codes for CASSQDYGGDYEQYF.

The genes are TRBV9 and TRBJ1-3; D ambiguous. Germline V gene data show CDR1 as SGDLS and CDR2 as YYNGEE. V was clipped by 6 bases and J by 0 bases, with 10 bases between them. The CDR3 contains 14 residues. The CDR3 sequence: CASNDGSSGNTIYF. The DNA for the CDR3 is TGTGCCAGCAACGATGGGAGCTCTGGAAACACCATATATTTT. The entire variable domain, with the rest obtained from reference TRBV9 and TRBJ1-3, is as follows: DSGVTQTPKHLITATGQRVTLRCSPRSGDLSVYWYQQSLDQGLQFLIQYYNGEERAKGNILERFSAQQFPDLHSELNLSSLELGDSALYFCASNDGSSGNTIYFGEGSWLTVV.